This T cell receptor (beta chain) was profiled in a study of blood T cells in healthy people across ages (dated by TCRdb to between 2015 and 2016). In terms of the full investigation: In model experiments, template switching captured roughly one uniquely barcoded TCR beta cDNA molecule for every two T cells. The donors were split into four age groups: young (average around 15 years), middle-aged (more than 35), aged (roughly 60) and long-lived (approximately 80). For two donors (one aged 18 to 29 and one aged 80 or older), the study analyzed two additional independent replicas of 1 million unique cDNA reads from the same blood draw. The study measured age-related changes in TCR beta repertoire diversity using deep sequencing normalized with unique cDNA molecular identifiers. To avoid experimental bias, donors of different ages were randomly spread across the sequencing lanes.

A word on this clonotype: Its recognized antigen is unknown. No base qualities exist here, and no much larger clone lies one base off it.

The library was made by 5' RACE. The reads were generated on an Illumina HiSeq 2500. The second PCR ran for roughly 7 to 11 cycles and used a J-beta primer mix along with a sample-barcoded 5' primer. A template-switch 5' adaptor carrying 12 random nucleotides introduced a unique molecular identifier onto each TCR beta cDNA molecule. Each sample yielded at least 3 million CDR3-containing paired-end reads. All of the RNA was converted into first-strand cDNA using the Mint cDNA synthesis kit, with a TRBC-specific oligonucleotide serving as the primer. After uracil-DNA glycosylase treatment, a first 18-cycle PCR used universal primers M1SS and BC2_uni_R on all cDNA. As for the original processing: Each sample was normalized by randomly selecting 1 million high-quality reads, each carrying a distinct molecular identifier. Reads with shared molecular identifiers were discarded instead of being binned into consensus sequences. MiTCR, set to a Q25 quality threshold and the strictest error-elimination algorithm, was used for CDR3 identification, clonotype clustering and error correction. A nonparametric unseen species model with Euler transformation was used to estimate lower-bound total TCR beta diversity. The raw public reads went through TCRdb reprocessing: fastp at Q25, MiXCR clone calling, in-frame beta chains kept. Each entry is one CDR3 protein sequence, shown with its most common DNA and genes. These V and J calls originate from TCRdb's pipeline instead of the authors' own analysis. A total of about 600,000 distinct CDR3 sequences appear in this sample, roughly 48% of them only once. The biggest ten clones account for around 23% of the sample.

The full study reports these points: A strong correlation was found between observed TCR beta diversity and the percentage of naive T cells measured by flow cytometry. Bulk unsorted PBMC profiling prevented conclusive comparison of naive and antigen-experienced compartments. Estimates of total diversity based on one million sequenced T cells were regarded as lower bounds and as underestimates. The CMV infection status of donors was not known, potentially confounding age-related changes in expanded clonotypes. Compared with the aged group, the long-lived group had more naive CD4+ T cells, fewer expanded clones and increased TCR diversity, a pattern suggesting age selection. Observed TCR beta diversity per million T cells fell roughly linearly with age, and a significant reduction was already apparent by age roughly 40.

The donors were 40 or so Caucasian individuals from Russia, aged roughly 6 to 90 years, who were systemically healthy. Around 9.9 milliliters of peripheral blood were collected from each donor into EDTA-treated Vacutainer tubes. Ficoll-Paque density-gradient centrifugation was used to isolate PBMCs, with at least 6 million per sample. Total RNA, at least 6 micrograms per sample, was extracted from PBMCs with Trizol reagent. Naive CD45RAhigh/CD27high T cell percentages were measured by flow cytometry on a PBMC aliquot from every donor. The receptor was isolated from an elderly man in good health. Sequenced: blood.

The sequenced DNA: TGTGCCAGCAGACAGGGTGTTGAGCAGTACTTC. It encodes CASRQGVEQYF. This sequence uses TRBV2 and TRBJ2-5, with TRBD1 as a weak D call on 6 bases. Via the germline V gene, CDR1 is SNHLY and CDR2 FYNNEI. The trim is 6 bases for V and 11 bases for J, with a gap of 13 bases between the germline ends. The CDR3 numbers 11 residues from cysteine through phenylalanine. This entry keeps only the CDR3 DNA: 33 bases, framed from base 1.